These T cell receptor beta chains were read from a single sample in a study of cytomegalovirus exposure and HLA in healthy donors. The method was immunoSEQ multiplex PCR; TCRdb's version includes in-frame clones alone and lacks a portion of them. The sample shows about 190,000 clones, 84% of them seen only once. What was sequenced was PBMCs. The receptors derive from a woman aged 45-60 years in good health and CMV-seropositive. CDR3s include the opening cysteine and the closing phenylalanine or tryptophan. The D gene is left open where the match is weak. Rows give clone size only sometimes, using once, few, many, or a class for an expanded clone.

d_call j_call clone_size v_call cdr3_aa cdr3_nt
TRBD1 TRBJ1-5 NA TRBV6-5 CANKGTGENQPQHF TGTGCCAACAAGGGGACAGGGGAGAATCAGCCCCAGCATTTT
NA TRBJ1-2 few TRBV6-1 CASGGRLNYGYTF TGTGCCAGCGGCGGAAGACTGAACTATGGCTACACCTTC
NA TRBJ2-1 NA TRBV11-3 CASSLDRYNEQFF TGTGCCAGCAGCTTAGACAGATACAATGAGCAGTTCTTC
NA TRBJ2-5 NA TRBV15 CATSRERGETQYF TGTGCCACCAGCAGAGAAAGGGGGGAGACCCAGTACTTC
TRBD1 TRBJ2-1 NA TRBV5-1 CASSLGQGVDEQFF TGCGCCAGCAGCTTGGGACAGGGGGTAGATGAGCAGTTCTTC
NA TRBJ2-7 NA TRBV7-2 CASSLVGGPGEQYF TGTGCCAGCAGCTTAGTTGGGGGCCCAGGGGAGCAGTACTTC
NA TRBJ2-1 once TRBV14 CASSQAGVSYNEQFF TGTGCCAGCAGCCAAGCGGGGGTCTCCTACAATGAGCAGTTCTTC
TRBD1 TRBJ1-2 NA TRBV18 CASSDRDRGNYGYTF TGTGCCAGCTCAGACCGGGACAGGGGTAACTATGGCTACACCTTC
NA TRBJ1-4 NA TRBV4-1 CASSQVGGLTNEKLFF TGCGCCAGCAGCCAAGTGGGAGGGTTGACTAATGAAAAACTGTTTTTT
NA TRBJ1-6 NA TRBV30 CAWSPSVNSPLHF TGTGCCTGGTCCCCTAGTGTGAATTCACCCCTCCACTTT
TRBD1 TRBJ1-2 NA TRBV7-8 CASSLEEGGNYGYTF TGTGCCAGCAGCTTAGAAGAAGGGGGCAACTATGGCTACACCTTC
TRBD2 TRBJ2-1 NA TRBV9 CASSVEGVGGVVGNEQFF TGTGCCAGCAGCGTAGAGGGCGTGGGAGGGGTGGTCGGCAATGAGCAGTTCTTC